The TCR beta chain under discussion was sequenced for a study of blood T cell repertoires in COVID-19. Study in general: The United States, Italy and Spain provided the acute and convalescent COVID-19 samples. The cDNA or gDNA used as material had been derived from T cells, B-cell-depleted T cells, or PBMCs.

The CDR3 has 15 amino acids. Germline V gene lookup returns CDR1 SGHRS and CDR2 YFSETQ. V shed 0 bases and J 6 bases; nucleotides not matched to a gene: 7. How the authors handled the data: Cell counts per sample came from amplifying reference gene primers. Clones were read by immunoSEQ multiplex PCR, and TCRdb kept only the in-frame ones, dropping some. The V and J calls and the clone size are those of that table, but D and trimming were determined from the DNA. Seen here are under 250,000 clones, approximately 83% observed once, and the top ten hold roughly 2.3%. This clonotype was obtained from a woman aged 60 to 75 with acute or convalescent COVID-19. What was sequenced was peripheral blood. The chain couples TRBV5-1 to TRBJ1-2; TRBD1 matches 8 bases. The CDR3 protein is CASSLERTGLNGYTF. The CDR3 nucleotides are TGCGCCAGCAGCTTGGAGCGGACAGGGCTAAATGGCTACACCTTC. Based on the CDR3 plus reference TRBV5-1 and TRBJ1-2, the full variable domain is KAGVTQTPRYLIKTRGQQVTLSCSPISGHRSVSWYQQTPGQGLQFLFEYFSETQRNKGNFPGRFSGRQFSNSRSEMNVSTLELGDSALYLCASSLERTGLNGYTFGSGTRLTVV.